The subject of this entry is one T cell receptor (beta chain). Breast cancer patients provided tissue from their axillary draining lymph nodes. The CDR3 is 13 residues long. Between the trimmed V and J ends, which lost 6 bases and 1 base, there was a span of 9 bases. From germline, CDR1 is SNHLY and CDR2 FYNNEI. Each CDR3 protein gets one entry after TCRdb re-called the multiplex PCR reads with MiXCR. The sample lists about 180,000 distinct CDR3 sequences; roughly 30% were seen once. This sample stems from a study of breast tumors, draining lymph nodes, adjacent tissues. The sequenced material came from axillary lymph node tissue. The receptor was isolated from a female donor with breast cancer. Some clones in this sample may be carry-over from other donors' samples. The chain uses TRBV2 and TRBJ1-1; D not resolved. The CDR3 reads CASSIQQNTEAFF. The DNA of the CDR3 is TGTGCCAGCAGCATTCAGCAGAACACTGAAGCTTTCTTT.